The 20 T cell receptor beta chains in this list originate from one sample, sequenced in a study of regulatory T cells in long-lasting Graves disease. As for time point: newly diagnosed GD, antithyroid drugs for less than 3 months. PBMCs were the source of the RNA used for TCR sequencing. The TCR beta library used iRepertoire HTBI primers with Arm-PCR amplification of CDR3. In TCRdb, the multiplex PCR reads were re-called with MiXCR into one record per CDR3 protein. The sample shows 200,000 to 250,000 distinct CDR3 sequences, 18% of them seen only once. Sequencing was performed on peripheral blood mononuclear cells (PBMCs), taken at new diagnosis, from a patient treated with antithyroid drugs. The receptors shown here come from a female donor with Graves disease.

Concerning this clonotype itself: A far larger clone lies a single base away; this is likely a read error. This chain joins TRBV11-2 and TRBJ1-1, with D tentatively TRBD1 (6 bases). Trimming stripped 3 bases from V and 5 bases from J, with 16 bases between. The CDR3 contains 15 residues. CDR1 is SGHAT and CDR2 is FQNNGV in the germline V gene. The CDR3 loop reads CASSFDPQGRTEAFF. In nucleotides, the CDR3 is TGTGCCAGCAGCTTTGATCCACAGGGAAGGACTGAAGCTTTCTTT.

The table lists this clonotype with many counts. The chain joins TRBV2 to TRBJ1-5; no reliable D call. Deletions cut 8 bases from V and 3 bases from J, with 17 bases between. This CDR3 spans 15 amino acids. The germline gives CDR1 SNHLY, CDR2 FYNNEI. The CDR3 sequence is CASGLGRIYNQPQHF. CDR3 nucleotide sequence: TGTGCCAGCGGCCTGGGAAGAATCTACAATCAGCCCCAGCATTTT. Combining the CDR3 with reference TRBV2 and TRBJ1-5 gives the whole variable domain EPEVTQTPSHQVTQMGQEVILRCVPISNHLYFYWYRQILGQKVEFLVSFYNNEISEKSEIFDDQFSVERPDGSNFTLKIRSTKLEDSAMYFCASGLGRIYNQPQHFGDGTRLSIL.

This clonotype was counted ten times or more. The chain joins TRBV20-1 to TRBJ2-1; TRBD2 aligns across 14 bases. Germline V gene data show CDR1 as DFQATT and CDR2 as SNEGSKA (reference sequence). The junction had 2 bases not matched to a gene; V was cut back by 0 bases and J by 7 bases. CDR3 length: 15 residues. The CDR3 here is CSAREGTSGGNEQFF. The CDR3 DNA sequence: TGCAGTGCTAGAGAGGGGACTAGCGGGGGAAATGAGCAGTTCTTC.

There are many counts of this clonotype. The genes are TRBV2 and TRBJ1-5, with D unresolved. V lost 4 bases and J 2 bases, leaving 9 bases between the germline ends. This CDR3 contains 14 residues. CDR1 and CDR2 (germline): SNHLY, FYNNEI. In nucleotides, the CDR3 is TGTGCCAGCAGTGTACTGGGAGGCAATCAGCCCCAGCATTTT. It encodes CASSVLGGNQPQHF.

This clonotype was observed many times. CDR3 residues: CASSDRGQETQYF. The CDR3, as DNA: TGTGCCAGCAGCGACAGGGGGCAAGAGACCCAGTACTTC. The V and J genes are TRBV12-3 or TRBV12-4 and TRBJ2-5; 9 nucleotides align to TRBD1. After removal of 6 bases from V and 2 bases from J, the junction contained 1 base not matched to a gene. The CDR3 spans 13 residues.

This clonotype appeared many times. This rearrangement joins TRBV2 to TRBJ2-5, with D hard to call. Looked up from germline, CDR1 is SNHLY and CDR2 is FYNNEI. Trimming shortened V by 4 bases and J by 2 bases, and 17 bases separated the two germline ends. The CDR3 contains 16 residues. The DNA for the CDR3 is TGTGCCAGCAGTGCCCAGGCATCCAGACCACAAGAGACCCAGTACTTC. Protein product: CASSAQASRPQETQYF.

This clonotype has at least ten counts. V gene TRBV20-1 combines with J gene TRBJ2-2; no clear D. CDR1 and CDR2 (germline): DFQATT, SNEGSKA (reference sequence). The CDR3 extends over 12 amino acids. V lost 0 bases to trimming and J lost 3 bases, with 2 bases between them. The CDR3 here is CSAREDTGELFF. CDR3 nucleotides: TGCAGTGCTAGAGAGGACACCGGGGAGCTGTTTTTT.

This clonotype has ten or more counts. This chain connects TRBV24-1 to TRBJ2-1; the D call may be TRBD1 or TRBD2 (5 bases each). This CDR3 has 13 residues. V was pared by 8 bases and J by 4 bases, with 11 bases between. Germline V gives CDR1 KGHDR, CDR2 SFDVKD. The CDR3 region is CATNHEGYNEQFF. CDR3 sequence (DNA): TGTGCCACCAATCACGAGGGGTACAATGAGCAGTTCTTC.

For the CDR3, the DNA is TGTGCCAGCAGCTCTGGACAAGCGAAGGACGAGCAGTACTTC. Residues: CASSSGQAKDEQYF. The V and J genes are TRBV28 and TRBJ2-7; tentative D call: TRBD1 (5 bases). The CDR3 extends over 14 amino acids. V lost 6 bases to trimming and J lost 5 bases, with 17 bases between them. Germline CDR1 and CDR2: MDHEN and SYDVKM.

This clonotype was seen many times. The chain joins TRBV18 to TRBJ2-7; D may be TRBD1 (7 bases). Trimming left V 3 bases short and J 7 bases short, with 19 bases between. The CDR3 is 15 amino acids. The germline CDR1 and CDR2 sequences are KGHSH and LQKENI. The CDR3 DNA reads as TGTGCCAGCTCACCTTCGCAGGGGGGATCGGGGGAGCAGTACTTC. Translation gives CASSPSQGGSGEQYF.

The sample holds many counts of this clonotype. V and J are TRBV30 and TRBJ1-1; D is unresolved. CDR1 is GTSNPN, CDR2 SVGIG, per germline (reference sequence). The CDR3 length is 13 residues. The V end was cut by 0 bases, the J end by 0 bases, with 5 bases between. The CDR3 nucleotides are TGTGCCTGGAGTGTTCGAATGAACACTGAAGCTTTCTTT. Residues: CAWSVRMNTEAFF. The entire variable domain, with the rest obtained from reference TRBV30 and TRBJ1-1, is as follows: SQTIHQWPATLVQPVGSPLSLECTVEGTSNPNLYWYRQAAGRGLQLLFYSVGIGQISSEVPQNLSASRPQDRQFILSSKKLLLSDSGFYLCAWSVRMNTEAFFGQGTRLTVV.

This clonotype was observed many times. The genes are TRBV7-2 and TRBJ2-7; D not resolved. V shed 5 bases and J shed 2 bases, with 16 bases lying between them. Germline assignment: CDR1 SGHTA and CDR2 FQGNSA. The CDR3 extends over 15 amino acids. The CDR3 bases are TGTGCCAGCAGCCCGTATTCGTCAGAAACCTACGAGCAGTACTTC. Its translation is CASSPYSSETYEQYF.

The rearrangement joins TRBV4-1 to TRBJ2-7; D unclear. Trimming removed 0 bases at V and 0 bases at J, with 12 bases between. The CDR3 consists of 16 residues. The germline gives CDR1 MGHRA, CDR2 YSYEKL. The CDR3 loop reads CASSQDVLTRSYEQYF. CDR3 nucleotides: TGCGCCAGCAGCCAAGACGTCCTCACCCGCTCCTACGAGCAGTACTTC.

This clonotype was seen at least ten times. The chain employs TRBV11-3 and TRBJ2-1; D is possibly TRBD2 (5 bases). The CDR3 has 16 residues. Germline loops: CDR1 SGHNT, CDR2 YENEEA. Trimming removed 1 base from V and 6 bases from J, with 16 bases in between. The chain's CDR3 is CASSLGGPYSGNEQFF. The CDR3 DNA sequence: TGTGCCAGCAGCTTAGGAGGGCCGTATTCTGGCAATGAGCAGTTCTTC. Using reference TRBV11-3 and TRBJ2-1 for the parts outside the CDR3, the full variable domain is EAGVVQSPRYKIIEKKQPVAFWCNPISGHNTLYWYLQNLGQGPELLIRYENEEAVDDSQLPKDRFSAERLKGVDSTLKIQPAELGDSAVYLCASSLGGPYSGNEQFFGPGTRLTVL.

The chain uses TRBV2 and TRBJ2-5, with 10 nucleotides matching TRBD1. CDR3 length equals 17 residues. V shed 8 bases, J shed 0 bases, and the junction held 12 bases outside the gene matches. CDR1 and CDR2 from the germline V gene are SNHLY and FYNNEI. CDR3 coding DNA: TGTGCCAGCTCCCGCTCCCCCGGGACAGGGGACCAAGAGACCCAGTACTTC. As protein: CASSRSPGTGDQETQYF.

This clonotype was detected ten times or more. This chain uses TRBV5-1 with TRBJ1-1; no reliable D call. The V gene lost 4 bases and the J gene lost 1 base, with 11 bases spanning the gap. CDR3 size: 14 residues. The germline CDR1 and CDR2 sequences are SGHRS and YFSETQ. CDR3 in amino acids: CASSPDGSNTEAFF. CDR3 in DNA: TGCGCCAGCAGCCCGGACGGATCGAACACTGAAGCTTTCTTT.

The table lists this clonotype with many counts. The gene calls are TRBV12-3 or TRBV12-4 and TRBJ1-2; 7 bases are shared with TRBD1. V was clipped by 6 bases and J by 4 bases; unmatched bases: 5. CDR3 size: 13 residues. The CDR3 loop is CASSLQGSYGYTF. The DNA of the CDR3 is TGTGCCAGCAGCCTACAGGGGAGCTATGGCTACACCTTC.

J is TRBJ1-5 and V is TRBV5-1; 7 bases align to TRBD1. The CDR3 runs to 15 residues. Looked up from germline, CDR1 is SGHRS and CDR2 is YFSETQ. V shed 1 base and J 4 bases; nucleotides not matched to a gene: 5. The CDR3 DNA reads TGCGCCAGCAGCTTGACCGGACAGGCAAATCAGCCCCAGCATTTT. This encodes CASSLTGQANQPQHF.

This clonotype was observed once. V and J are TRBV3-1 and TRBJ1-1; TRBD1 is a possible D gene (6 bases). Germline-derived CDR1 and CDR2 are LGHDT and YNNKEL (reference sequence). V was shortened by 2 bases and J by 3 bases, with 16 bases between the two germline ends. The CDR3 has 16 amino acids. The CDR3 DNA is TGTGCCAGCAGCCAATTCTACTGGGGGCGGGACACTGAAGCTTTCTTT. This encodes CASSQFYWGRDTEAFF.

The J gene is TRBJ1-5, the V gene TRBV7-9; D may be TRBD1 (5 bases). V dropped 5 bases and J dropped 7 bases, with 12 bases sitting between them. Germline loops: CDR1 SEHNR, CDR2 FQNEAQ (reference sequence). The CDR3 sequence is 13 residues long. The CDR3 region has the DNA TGTGCCAGCAGCGCGTCGGGGACCCAGCCCCAGCATTTT. Protein product: CASSASGTQPQHF.